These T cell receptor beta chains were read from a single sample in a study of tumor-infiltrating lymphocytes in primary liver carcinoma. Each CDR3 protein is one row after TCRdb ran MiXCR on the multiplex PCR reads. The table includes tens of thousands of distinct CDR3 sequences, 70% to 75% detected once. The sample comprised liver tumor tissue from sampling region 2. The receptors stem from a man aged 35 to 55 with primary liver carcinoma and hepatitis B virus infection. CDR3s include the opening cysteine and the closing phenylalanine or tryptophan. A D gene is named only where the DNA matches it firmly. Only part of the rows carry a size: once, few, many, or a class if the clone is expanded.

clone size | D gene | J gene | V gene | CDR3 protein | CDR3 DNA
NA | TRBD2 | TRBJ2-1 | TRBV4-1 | CANSQDRGTSGLLYKEHFF | TGCGCCAACAGCCAAGATAGGGGGACTAGCGGTCTTCTATACAAAGAGCACTTCTTC
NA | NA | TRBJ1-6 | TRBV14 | CASSQCGGNSPLHF | TGTGCCAGCAGCCAGTGTGGGGGTAATTCACCTCTCCACTTT
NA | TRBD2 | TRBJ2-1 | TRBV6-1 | CASSVGLAEFNEQFF | TGTGCCAGCAGCGTGGGACTAGCGGAGTTCAATGAGCAGTTCTTC
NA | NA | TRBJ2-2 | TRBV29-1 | CSVEPAGNTGVLCF | TGCAGCGTTGAACCGGCGGGGAACACCGGGGTGCTGTGTTTT
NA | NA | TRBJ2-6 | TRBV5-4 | CASSPILVAGTNVLAF | TGTGCCAGTAGCCCGATTTTAGTTGCTGGGACCAACGTCCTGGCTTTC
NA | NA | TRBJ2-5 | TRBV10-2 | CARTEATASYQETQYF | TGCGCCAGAACTGAGGCGACAGCATCGTACCAAGAGACTCAGTACTTC
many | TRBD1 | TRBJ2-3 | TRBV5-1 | CASSLATGETDTQYF | TGCGCCAGCAGCTTGGCGACAGGGGAAACAGATACGCAGTATTTT
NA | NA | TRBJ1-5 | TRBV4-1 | CASSQGGGDGQPKHF | TGCGCCAGTAGCCAAGGAGGAGGGGACGGCCAGCCCAAGCATTTT
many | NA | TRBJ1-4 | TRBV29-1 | CSVLVGYNEKLFF | TGCAGCGTCCTGGTCGGCTATAATGAAAAACTGTTTTTT
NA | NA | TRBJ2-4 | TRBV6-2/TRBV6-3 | CASSYGNANIQYF | TGTGCCAGCAGTTATGGGAATGCGAACATTCAGTACTTC
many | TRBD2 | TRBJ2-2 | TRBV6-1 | CASGGLAGANTGELFF | TGTGCCAGCGGGGGACTAGCGGGCGCGAACACCGGGGAGCTGTTTTTT
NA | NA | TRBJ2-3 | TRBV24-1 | CATSDSSPLQTSTDTQYF | TGTGCCACCAGTGATTCCTCCCCCCTACAGACCAGCACAGATACGCAGTATTTT
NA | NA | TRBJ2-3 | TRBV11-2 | CASSPDDLLQIARSTDTQYF | TGTGCCAGCAGTCCTGATGACCTCCTGCAGATAGCGAGAAGCACAGATACGCAGTATTTT
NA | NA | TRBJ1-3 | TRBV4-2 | CASSQAWGSGNTMYF | NA
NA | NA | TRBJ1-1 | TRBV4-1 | CASNQATNTEAFF | TGCGCCAGCAATCAAGCAACGAACACTGAAGCTTTCTTT
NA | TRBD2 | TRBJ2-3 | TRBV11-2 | CVSSLEGLAWTYMQYF | TGTGTCAGCAGCTTAGAGGGACTAGCGTGGACATATATGCAGTATTTT
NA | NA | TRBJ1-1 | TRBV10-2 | CANSFMNTEAFF | TGCGCCAATAGTTTCATGAACACTGAAGCTTTCTTT
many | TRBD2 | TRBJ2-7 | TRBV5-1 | CASSLSGSIYEQYF | TGCGCCAGCAGCCTAAGCGGGAGTATCTACGAGCAGTACTTC
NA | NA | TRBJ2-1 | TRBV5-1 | CASSPTGAAHNEQFF | TGCGCCAGCAGCCCCACTGGGGCAGCACACAATGAGCAGTTCTTC
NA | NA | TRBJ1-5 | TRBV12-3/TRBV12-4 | CTSSLHQPQHF | TGTACCAGCAGTTTACATCAGCCCCAGCATTTT
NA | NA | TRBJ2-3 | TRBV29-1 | CSVRRQGTIDTPYF | TGCAGCGTCCGGCGGCAGGGGACGATAGATACGCCGTATTTT
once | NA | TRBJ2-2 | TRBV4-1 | CVSSQNGNTGELFF | TGCGTCAGCAGCCAAAACGGGAATACCGGGGAGCTGTTTTTT
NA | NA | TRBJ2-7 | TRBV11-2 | CACPKEAPYEQYF | TGTGCCTGCCCCAAGGAGGCGCCCTACGAGCAGTACTTC
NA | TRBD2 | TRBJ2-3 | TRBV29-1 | CSIAPSGDTETQYF | TGCAGCATCGCTCCTAGCGGGGACACAGAAACGCAGTATTTT
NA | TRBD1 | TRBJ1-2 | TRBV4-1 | CASSQEVNRGRNYGYAF | TGCGCAAGCAGCCAAGAAGTCAACAGGGGGAGGAACTATGGCTACGCCTTC
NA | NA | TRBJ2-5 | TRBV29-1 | CRAETVGETQYF | TGCCGCGCTGAAACAGTCGGGGAGACGCAGTACTTC
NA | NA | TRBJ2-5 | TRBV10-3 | CVIRDAETQYF | TGTGTCATCAGGGATGCAGAGACCCAGTACTTC
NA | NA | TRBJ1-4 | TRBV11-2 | CASSADPRDGRFNEKLFF | TGTGCCAGCAGCGCTGACCCCCGGGACGGGCGATTTAATGAAAAACTGTTTTTT
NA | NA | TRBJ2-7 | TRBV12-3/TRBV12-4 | CAITEPELAFYEQYF | TGTGCCATCACCGAACCGGAACTGGCTTTTTACGAGCAGTACTTC
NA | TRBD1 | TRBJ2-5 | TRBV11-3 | CASSPGTAHGIRYF | TGTGCCAGTAGCCCCGGGACAGCGCATGGTATCCGGTACTTC
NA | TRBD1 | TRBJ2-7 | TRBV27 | CASSLLPGQYMEQYF | TGTGCCAGCAGTCTGCTGCCGGGACAGTATATGGAGCAGTACTTC
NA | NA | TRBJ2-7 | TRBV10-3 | CTISAGALSYDQYF | TGTACCATCAGTGCGGGGGCCCTCTCCTACGATCAGTACTTC
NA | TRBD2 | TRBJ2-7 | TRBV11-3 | CASGTGLGTSYDQYF | TGTGCCAGCGGCACCGGACTAGGGACGTCCTACGACCAGTACTTC
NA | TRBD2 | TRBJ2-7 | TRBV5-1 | CASSLAGGLAGDEHYF | TGCGCCAGCAGCTTGGCCGGGGGACTAGCGGGAGACGAGCACTACTTC
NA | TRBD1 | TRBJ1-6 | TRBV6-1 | CASSSDRGLSPLPF | TGTGCCAGCAGTAGTGACAGGGGGCTCTCACCCCTCCCCTTT
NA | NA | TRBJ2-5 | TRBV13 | CASSSVARETQYF | TGTGCCAGCAGCTCGGTGGCACGAGAGACCCAGTACTTC
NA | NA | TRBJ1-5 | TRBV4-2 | CGRSQIETRQPQHF | TGTGGCCGCAGCCAAATAGAGACGCGGCAGCCCCAGCATTTT
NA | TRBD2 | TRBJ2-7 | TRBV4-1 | CVSSQELAGSYEQYF | TGTGTCAGCAGCCAAGAGTTAGCGGGGTCCTACGAGCAGTACTTC
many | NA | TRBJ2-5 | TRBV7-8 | CASSLVVRSQETQYF | TGTGCCAGCAGCTTGGTGGTGCGGTCCCAAGAGACCCAGTACTTC
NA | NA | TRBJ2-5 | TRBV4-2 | CASSTAADQETQYF | TGTGCCAGCAGCACTGCGGCAGACCAAGAGACCCAGTACTTC
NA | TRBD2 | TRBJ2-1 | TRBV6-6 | CASSSATSGHSEQFF | TGTGCCAGCAGCTCTGCGACTAGCGGACACAGTGAGCAGTTCTTC
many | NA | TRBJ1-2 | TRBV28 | CASWTSRDGYTF | TGTGCCAGTTGGACCTCCCGGGATGGCTACACCTTC
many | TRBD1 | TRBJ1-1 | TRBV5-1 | CASSTWGQMNTEAFF | TGCGCCAGCAGCACATGGGGACAGATGAACACTGAAGCTTTCTTT
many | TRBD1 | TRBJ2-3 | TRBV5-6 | CASSRGQGGTGPQYF | TGTGCCAGCAGTCGGGGACAGGGAGGGACGGGACCGCAGTATTTT
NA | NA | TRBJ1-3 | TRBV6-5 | CQQRRPLLWKHHIF | TGCCAGCAGAGACGACCGTTACTCTGGAAACACCATATATTT
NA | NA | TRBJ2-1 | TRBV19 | CASSSGCSYNEQFF | TGTGCCAGTAGTAGTGGCTGTTCCTACAATGAGCAGTTCTTC
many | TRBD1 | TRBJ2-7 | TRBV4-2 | CASSQEWGAGGAYEQYF | TGTGCCAGCAGCCAAGAATGGGGAGCAGGGGGCGCGTACGAGCAGTACTTC
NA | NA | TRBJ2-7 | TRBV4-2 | CASSPVTYEQYF | TGTGCTAGCAGCCCGGTCACCTACGAGCAGTACTTC
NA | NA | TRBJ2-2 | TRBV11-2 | CASSIVALTGTGELFF | TGTGCAAGCAGCATAGTGGCGCTAACGGGAACCGGGGAGCTGTTTTTT
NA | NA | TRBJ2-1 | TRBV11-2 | CASGHMGHSSGNGEQFF | TGCGCCAGCGGCCATATGGGACACTCAAGCGGGAATGGTGAGCAGTTCTTC
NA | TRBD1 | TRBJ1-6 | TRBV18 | CASSPVPGQNSYNSPPHF | TGTGCCAGCTCACCAGTTCCGGGACAGAACTCCTATAATTCACCCCCCCACTTT
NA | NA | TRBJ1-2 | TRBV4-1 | CARTETANYGYTF | TGCGCCCGCACTGAGACAGCTAACTATGGCTACACCTTC
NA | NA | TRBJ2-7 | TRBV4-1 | CASSQDFSGSSSYQYF | TGCGCCAGCAGCCAAGATTTTAGCGGAAGCTCCTCCTATCAGTACTTC